This TCR beta chain was documented in a study of post-analysis software for immune sequencing data (dated by TCRdb to between 2014 and 2016). Describing the broader study: Relapsing-remitting, secondary progressive and progressive-relapsing multiple sclerosis were recorded as disease courses, and subtype annotation was lacking for some patients. The patient repertoires were compared against approximately eleven previously published healthy control repertoires obtained from donors aged roughly 6 to 28 years. A subset of samples was prepared in parallel using single-end sample barcoding, then pooled and co-amplified after Illumina adapter ligation. General findings and caveats noted by the study authors: Significantly lower normalized Chao1 diversity was found in multiple sclerosis patients than in controls, suggesting substantial peripheral T-cell clonal expansion. The multiple sclerosis patient group was slightly younger than the control group. Patients showed significantly higher frequencies than controls for about 5 TRBV segments, among them TRBV5-6, TRBV5-1 and TRBV20-1. Direct clustering with F measure revealed strong co-clustering of samples prepared in the same batch, which led to a batch-effect correction.

To demonstrate the VDJtools post-analysis software, TCR beta repertoires were profiled from the peripheral blood of about 13 young patients with multiple sclerosis. Multiple sclerosis patients were children and adolescents aged about 6 to 15 years. Spanning cysteine to phenylalanine, the CDR3 consists of 15 amino acids. The sequence is cut down to CDR3 DNA, 45 bases in frame from base 1. Deletion took 4 bases off V and 4 bases off J, with a span of 16 bases between the germline ends. Sequences SEHNR (CDR1) and FQNEAQ (CDR2) are obtained from the germline V gene (reference sequence). Library creation used PCR. Sequenced on an Illumina HiSeq 2500. To reduce PCR and sequencing biases, unique molecular identifiers were incorporated into the TCR beta cDNA libraries. Per 1 to 10 million input T cells, some 500,000 cDNA molecules were obtained, such that each molecule approximated one T cell. The patient libraries were prepared and sequenced using the same protocol as the earlier healthy control dataset. Within a given batch, samples were prepared together, multiplexed and sequenced on the same HiSeq lane. Per the original workflow: Raw barcoded reads were processed with MIGEC, discarding single-read molecular identifier groups before consensus assembly and CDR3 extraction. VDJtools was used for post-analysis of the clonotype tables, with diversity normalized by down-sampling every dataset to the smallest sample size. To correct batch-related cross-sample contamination, repertoire overlap clustering matched CDR3 amino acid sequences but not nucleotide sequences. TCRdb reanalyzed the raw reads on its own, using fastp at Q25 for trimming and MiXCR for clone calling, and kept in-frame beta chains. Every entry covers one CDR3 protein and lists the most common genes and DNA from its rows. The V and J calls were not made by the authors but by TCRdb's processing. Present in this sample are about 810,000 distinct CDR3 sequences, roughly 50% of which were seen just once. Together, the top ten hold over 4% of the sample.

On this clonotype: Its antigen is still unknown. It has no much larger one-base neighbor in the sample; base qualities were not kept.

The sequence is built from TRBV7-9 and TRBJ1-1; TRBD1 is a weak D gene call, 5 bases matching. The sequence came from a girl aged 10-17 years with multiple sclerosis. The specimen sequenced was blood. CDR3 region: CASSSGRVGATEAFF. The nucleotide sequence is TGTGCCAGCAGCTCCGGTCGCGTTGGGGCCACTGAAGCTTTCTTT.